Below are 14 T cell receptor beta chains sequenced from a single sample in a study of cytomegalovirus exposure and HLA in healthy donors. The PCR was carried out with 60 Vbeta primers and 13 Jbeta primers. Generated by immunoSEQ multiplex PCR, the TCRdb table keeps only in-frame clones and is missing some. The sample lists 210,000 or so clones, 75% to 85% occurring once. Material: PBMCs. Source of these receptors: a woman aged 60-75 years in good health and CMV-seropositive.

This chain uses TRBV4-1 with TRBJ1-4, with 9 bases identical to TRBD1. V gave up 3 bases and J gave up 7 bases; unmatched junction bases: 3. The germline V gene encodes CDR1 MGHRA and CDR2 YSYEKL. This CDR3 region has 14 residues. The CDR3 DNA is TGCGCCAGCAGCCAGGGACAGGGTGGTGAAAAACTGTTTTTT. This codes for CASSQGQGGEKLFF.

The chain has TRBV6-1 and TRBJ1-2; D is uncertain. V shed 3 bases and J shed 8 bases, with 13 bases lying between them. Germline V CDR1 and CDR2: MNHNS, SASEGT. This CDR3 has 13 amino acids. The CDR3 sequence is CASSDGAIRGYTF. In DNA, the CDR3 is TGTGCCAGCAGTGACGGTGCTATCCGGGGCTACACCTTC.

V and J are TRBV27 and TRBJ2-1; TRBD1 matches at 9 bases. Unmatched junction bases numbered 8, after V lost 4 bases and J lost 7 bases. CDR3 size: 15 residues. Germline-derived CDR1 and CDR2 are MNHEY and SMNVEV (reference sequence). CDR3 protein: CASSSRGQGVNEQFF. The CDR3 bases are TGTGCCAGCAGTTCGCGGGGACAGGGAGTAAATGAGCAGTTCTTC.

Note on this clone: The sample carries other DNA sequences with the same CDR3. The V and J genes are TRBV25-1 and TRBJ2-1, with 11 nucleotides matching TRBD2. Germline values: CDR1 MGHDK, CDR2 SYGVNS. The CDR3 runs to 16 residues. The V segment lost 4 bases and the J segment 2 bases; nucleotides outside the gene matches: 4. The CDR3 nucleotides read TGTGCCAGCAGTGGGACTAGCGGGCAGGCCTACAATGAGCAGTTCTTC. Protein: CASSGTSGQAYNEQFF.

V usage is TRBV5-6 and J usage is TRBJ2-3, with TRBD1 matching 8 bases. The CDR3 has 15 residues. In germline, CDR1 is SGHDT, CDR2 YYEEEE. V lost 3 bases and J lost 1; bases outside the gene matches: 4. As DNA, the CDR3 is TGTGCCAGCAGCTCCCCGGGACAGGGCACAGATACGCAGTATTTT. This gives the protein CASSSPGQGTDTQYF.

The chain is built from TRBV2 and TRBJ1-1; D ambiguous. Germline V gene lookup returns CDR1 SNHLY and CDR2 FYNNEI. The CDR3 has 12 amino acids. Trimming took off 8 bases at V and 0 bases at J, with 7 bases between the two ends. CDR3 DNA: TGTGCCAGCGCCCGGTTGAACACTGAAGCTTTCTTT. Translation: CASARLNTEAFF.

The V call is TRBV27, the J call TRBJ1-1; 12 bases fit TRBD1. The CDR3 spans 17 residues. Losses at the gene ends were 5 bases for V and 4 bases for J; bases not matched to a gene: 11. Germline assignment: CDR1 MNHEY and CDR2 SMNVEV (reference sequence). DNA for the CDR3: TGTGCCAGCAGTCAAGGGACAGGGGGCGCAGTGGGCACTGAAGCTTTCTTT. Protein product: CASSQGTGGAVGTEAFF.

The CDR3 protein is CAGGAGSGNTIYF. CDR3 DNA: TGTGCCGGGGGGGCGGGCTCTGGAAACACCATATATTTT. V usage is TRBV30 and J usage is TRBJ1-3; perhaps TRBD1 as D (6 bases). There are 13 residues in the CDR3. Germline CDR1 is GTSNPN and CDR2 is SVGIG (reference sequence). The V and J ends lost 8 bases and 0 bases respectively, with 11 bases between them.

The J gene is TRBJ1-6, the V gene TRBV21-1. TRBV21-1 represents a pseudogene. CDR3 length: 18 residues. The DNA for the CDR3 is TGTGCCAGCAGCATTGGCGGAACAACTCCCTCCTATAATTCACCCCTCCACTTT. This codes for CASSIGGTTPSYNSPLHF.

The table lists this clone with a few counts. The V and J genes are TRBV4-3 and TRBJ1-1; D is undetermined. This CDR3 is built from 17 residues. Trimming cost V 1 base and J 6 bases, with 21 bases left between them. The germline V gene has CDR1 LGHNA and CDR2 YSLEER. The CDR3 region has the DNA TGCGCCAGCAGCCAAGTCCTTGAGGTGGATCGGTTCGCTGAAGCTTTCTTT. Encoded protein: CASSQVLEVDRFAEAFF.

The genes are TRBV5-1 and TRBJ1-1, with D uncertain. Between the trimmed V and J ends, which lost 0 bases and 0 bases, there was a span of 15 bases. This CDR3 contains 17 residues. Germline CDR1 SGHRS, CDR2 YFSETQ. CDR3 protein: CASSLGTGTFMNTEAFF. CDR3 in DNA: TGCGCCAGCAGCTTGGGGACGGGAACCTTCATGAACACTGAAGCTTTCTTT.

This chain links TRBV2 with TRBJ2-6, with unresolved D. The CDR3 sequence is 16 residues long. Trimming pared 3 bases from V and 4 bases from J, leaving 13 bases between. Germline CDR1 and CDR2: SNHLY and FYNNEI. The CDR3 nucleotides are TGTGCCAGCAGTGATGAAAGGAGATCCGGGGCCAACGTCCTGACTTTC. Its translation is CASSDERRSGANVLTF.

The chain joins TRBV18 to TRBJ1-2, with D perhaps TRBD1 (6 bases). The CDR3 is 15 amino acids. Germline CDR1 KGHSH, CDR2 LQKENI. V lost 4 bases, J lost 1 base, and 13 bases lay in between. CDR3 sequence: CASSLRTAYNYGYTF. The CDR3 DNA sequence: TGTGCCAGCTCACTACGGACAGCCTATAACTATGGCTACACCTTC. The whole variable domain, remainder taken from reference TRBV18 and TRBJ1-2, is NAGVMQNPRHLVRRRGQEARLRCSPMKGHSHVYWYRQLPEEGLKFMVYLQKENIIDESGMPKERFSAEFPKEGPSILRIQQVVRGDSAAYFCASSLRTAYNYGYTFGSGTRLTVV.

In this sample, this clone turned up a few times. The V and J genes are TRBV19 and TRBJ1-2; 9 bases are shared with TRBD1. The CDR3 has 13 residues. V shed 6 bases, J shed 8 bases, and the junction held 7 bases outside the gene matches. Germline V gene lookup returns CDR1 LNHDA and CDR2 SQIVND (reference sequence). CDR3 residues: CASRPDRGRGYTF. The CDR3 nucleotides read TGTGCCAGTAGACCGGACAGGGGAAGGGGCTACACCTTC.